The 8 T cell receptor beta chains below were found in one sample sequenced in a study of early stage breast cancer tumors. The protocol was immunoSEQ multiplex PCR, while the TCRdb copy is restricted to in-frame clones and leaves out a portion. Among roughly 49,000 clones, about 77% were seen once, and the ten largest hold 3.4%. Source material: blood. These receptors all stem from a person between 35 and 49 years old with breast cancer.

The chain combines TRBV27 with TRBJ1-1; D remains unclear. The CDR3 is 15 amino acids. Looked up from germline, CDR1 is MNHEY and CDR2 is SMNVEV (reference sequence). V dropped 8 bases and J dropped 4 bases, with 20 bases sitting between them. The DNA for the CDR3 is TGTGCCAGCGCCTCCGATCTAAACCGGGGCACTGAAGCTTTCTTT. It yields the protein CASASDLNRGTEAFF.

This clone was seen only once. V usage is TRBV7-8 and J usage is TRBJ2-1; D is possibly TRBD1 or TRBD2 (5 bases each). The CDR3 spans 12 residues. The V and J ends lost 5 bases and 6 bases respectively, with 8 bases between them. Germline CDR1 and CDR2: SGHVS and FQNEAQ. The CDR3 here is CASSRGLNEQFF. The CDR3 nucleotides are TGTGCCAGCAGCCGGGGCCTCAATGAGCAGTTCTTC.

V usage is TRBV29-1 and J usage is TRBJ2-2, with TRBD1 matching 7 bases. With 3 bases clipped from V and 7 bases from J, the junction kept 5 bases outside the gene matches. This CDR3 contains 13 residues. The germline gives CDR1 SQVTM, CDR2 ANQGSEA. The CDR3: CSVDTGASGELFF. CDR3 sequence (DNA): TGCAGCGTTGATACAGGGGCCAGCGGGGAGCTGTTTTTT.

The chain employs TRBV19 and TRBJ2-4; 13 bases align to TRBD2. Looked up from germline, CDR1 is LNHDA and CDR2 is SQIVND (reference sequence). J was trimmed by 0 bases and V by 4 bases; bases with no gene match: 9. This CDR3 has 19 residues. The CDR3 reads CASSTGLAGPPLAKNIQYF. The CDR3 region has the DNA TGTGCCAGTAGTACGGGACTAGCGGGGCCCCCCTTAGCCAAAAACATTCAGTACTTC.

The rearrangement links TRBV6-5 to TRBJ2-7; D might be TRBD1 (6 bases). V was shortened by 7 bases and J by 5 bases, with 21 bases between the two germline ends. The germline V gene has CDR1 MNHEY and CDR2 SVGAGI. This CDR3 has 15 amino acids. CDR3 region: CASTGATQGRDEQYF. For the CDR3, the DNA is TGTGCCAGCACAGGGGCCACTCAGGGTCGGGACGAGCAGTACTTC.

The chain combines TRBV2 with TRBJ1-3; D uncertain. The germline V gene encodes CDR1 SNHLY and CDR2 FYNNEI. CDR3 size: 12 residues. Trimming removed 8 bases at V and 4 bases at J, with 9 bases between. The CDR3 nucleotides read TGTGCCAGCGACGGGAGAGGAAACACCATATATTTT. Translating it yields CASDGRGNTIYF.

CDR3 coding DNA: TGTGCCATCAGTGAGTCAACTAGCGGGAGGATTGAGCAGTTCTTC. This gives the protein CAISESTSGRIEQFF. This rearrangement joins TRBV10-3 to TRBJ2-1; 12 positions agree with TRBD2. CDR3 length equals 15 residues. V was clipped by 0 bases and J by 9 bases; unmatched bases: 3. Looked up from germline, CDR1 is ENHRY and CDR2 is SYGVKD.

J is TRBJ1-1 and V is TRBV2, with D unclear. This CDR3 comprises 13 residues. Per germline, CDR1 SNHLY and CDR2 FYNNEI. V was clipped by 7 bases and J by 1 base, with 10 bases between them. CDR3 residues: CASTKEGNTEAFF. The CDR3 DNA is TGTGCCAGCACGAAGGAGGGGAACACTGAAGCTTTCTTT.